This TCR beta chain was captured in a study of T-cell memory formation after mild COVID-19. The V end lost 10 bases, the J end lost 9 bases, and 22 bases lay between the germline ends. The CDR3 is 14 residues long. From germline, CDR1 is LNHDA and CDR2 SQIVND (reference sequence). This clonotype appeared a few times. TCRdb redid the calling of the 5' RACE reads with MiXCR, one entry per CDR3 protein. The sample includes approximately 150,000 distinct CDR3 sequences, roughly a fifth seen only once; the top ten take about 2%. This chain uses TRBV19 with TRBJ2-1, with D tentatively TRBD2 (6 bases). Sequences were obtained from PBMCs or a T cell subset sorted from them (not recorded which). The clonotype was recovered from an adult woman who had mild COVID-19 (a few samples of this study predate the infection). Cell type and time point are not known. The CDR3 DNA reads TGTGCCACTCAGAATACGGGAGATAGTATTGAGCAGTTCTTC. Translation gives CATQNTGDSIEQFF.